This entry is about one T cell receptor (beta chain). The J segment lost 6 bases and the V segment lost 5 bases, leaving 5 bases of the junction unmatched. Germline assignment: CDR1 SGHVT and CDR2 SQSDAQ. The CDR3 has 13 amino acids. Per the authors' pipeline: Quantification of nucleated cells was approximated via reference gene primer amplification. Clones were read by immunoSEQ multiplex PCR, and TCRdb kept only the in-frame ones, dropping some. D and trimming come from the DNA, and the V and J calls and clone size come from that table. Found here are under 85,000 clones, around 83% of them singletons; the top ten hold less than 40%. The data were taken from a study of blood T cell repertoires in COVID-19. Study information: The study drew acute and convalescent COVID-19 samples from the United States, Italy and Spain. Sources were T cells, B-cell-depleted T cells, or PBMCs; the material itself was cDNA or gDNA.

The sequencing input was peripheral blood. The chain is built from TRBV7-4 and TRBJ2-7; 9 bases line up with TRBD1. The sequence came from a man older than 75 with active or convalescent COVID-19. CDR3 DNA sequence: TGTGCCAGCAGCCACAGGGGGCGCGGCGAGCAGTACTTC. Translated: CASSHRGRGEQYF. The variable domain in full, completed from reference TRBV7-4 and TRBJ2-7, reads GAGVSQSPRYKVAKRGRDVALRCDSISGHVTLYWYRQTLGQGSEVLTYSQSDAQRDKSGRPSGRFSAERPERSVSTLKIQRTEQGDSAVYLCASSHRGRGEQYFGPGTRLTVT.